This passage covers 19 T cell receptor beta chains from one sample sequenced in a study of blood T cell repertoires in COVID-19. Some clones are missing from TCRdb's copy, which holds only in-frame ones; the method was immunoSEQ multiplex PCR. In the table there are around 94,000 clones, around four fifths of which are singletons. The sequenced sample consisted of peripheral blood. These receptors originate from a human donor in a cohort sampled during active COVID-19.

The chain carries TRBV19 and TRBJ2-7, with TRBD1 matching over 9 bases. Germline assignment: CDR1 LNHDA and CDR2 SQIVND (reference sequence). After removal of 3 bases from V and 3 bases from J, the junction contained 6 bases not matched to a gene. CDR3 length: 15 residues. The CDR3 DNA sequence: TGTGCCAGTAGTATCGGGGGACAGGGAGTCTACGAGCAGTACTTC. Translated, it gives CASSIGGQGVYEQYF.

The J gene is TRBJ1-1, the V gene TRBV5-4; weak D call: TRBD1 (5 bases). Germline loops: CDR1 SGHNT, CDR2 YYREEE (reference sequence). Trimming took 0 bases from V and 4 from J, leaving 13 bases between them. The CDR3 has 15 residues. The CDR3: CASSLAQGWVTEAFF. The DNA for the CDR3 is TGTGCCAGCAGCTTGGCTCAGGGCTGGGTCACTGAAGCTTTCTTT.

V gene TRBV4-2 combines with J gene TRBJ2-3; 7 bases fit TRBD1. The V and J ends lost 1 base and 1 base, in that order; junction bases with no gene match: 2. Germline V gene lookup returns CDR1 LGHNA and CDR2 YNFKEQ. The CDR3 extends over 15 amino acids. CDR3 in DNA: TGTGCCAGCAGCCAAGGGGGACAGCGCACAGATACGCAGTATTTT. This encodes CASSQGGQRTDTQYF.

Here the CDR3 reads CASSLAERYTDTQYF. Here the CDR3 DNA reads TGCGCCAGCAGCTTGGCGGAGCGGTACACAGATACGCAGTATTTT. The chain employs TRBV5-1 and TRBJ2-3, with a weak D call TRBD2 (5 bases). This CDR3 comprises 15 residues. V was shortened by 0 bases and J by 2 bases, with 10 bases between the two germline ends. Germline V lookup: CDR1 SGHRS, CDR2 YFSETQ.

The gene calls are TRBV2 and TRBJ1-1; 7 bases map to TRBD1. V trimming: 7 bases; J trimming: 3 bases; junction bases outside the gene matches: 14. Germline V gene data show CDR1 as SNHLY and CDR2 as FYNNEI. The CDR3 totals 16 residues. The CDR3 bases are TGTGCCAGCACCTCGGGGGTGGGCAGGGGGTACACTGAAGCTTTCTTT. Protein sequence: CASTSGVGRGYTEAFF.

The gene calls are TRBV4-1 and TRBJ2-3, with 9 bases identical to TRBD2. The CDR3 is made up of 16 amino acids. The V gene end was trimmed by 3 bases and the J gene end by 5 bases; junction bases not matched to a gene: 9. Per the germline V gene, CDR1 is MGHRA and CDR2 is YSYEKL. CDR3 residues: CASSHSGGQTGDTQYF. DNA of the CDR3: TGCGCCAGCAGCCACAGCGGGGGGCAAACCGGAGATACGCAGTATTTT.

This chain connects TRBV5-1 to TRBJ2-3; 9 bases map to TRBD1. CDR1 and CDR2 from the germline V gene are SGHRS and YFSETQ. This CDR3 spans 16 amino acids. J lost 4 bases, V lost 3 bases, and 9 bases had no gene match. The CDR3 region has the DNA TGCGCCAGCAGCTCCGTGGGGACAGGGTCCCCAGATACGCAGTATTTT. It yields the protein CASSSVGTGSPDTQYF.

The chain combines TRBV6-2 or TRBV6-3 with TRBJ2-6; D possibly corresponds to TRBD2 (5 bases). Trimming shortened V by 3 bases and J by 0 bases, and 9 bases separated the two germline ends. Germline CDR1 MNHEY, CDR2 SVGEGT. This CDR3 spans 16 amino acids. For the CDR3, the DNA is TGTGCCAGCAGTTATGGGAGAAACTCTGGGGCCAACGTCCTGACTTTC. Its protein product is CASSYGRNSGANVLTF.

The V call is TRBV5-1, the J call TRBJ2-7; TRBD1 matches 10 bases. The length of the CDR3 is 16 residues. CDR1 SGHRS and CDR2 YFSETQ come from the germline V gene. V lost 4 bases to trimming and J lost 2 bases; unmatched junction nucleotides: 9. As DNA, the CDR3 is TGCGCCAGCAGCCCCGCTCCGGGACAGGGGACCTACGAGCAGTACTTC. It encodes CASSPAPGQGTYEQYF.

This rearrangement joins TRBV12-2 to TRBJ2-7; the DNA was not compared with TRBD2, the D call given in the table. TRBV12-2 is tagged as a pseudogene. This CDR3 is built from 17 residues. The CDR3 nucleotides are TGTGCAAGTCGCTTAGCTTCGGGACTAGCGGGGCCCTACGAGCAGTACTTC. Amino acid sequence: CASRLASGLAGPYEQYF.

The rearrangement links TRBV6-5 to TRBJ1-5; TRBD1 matches at 7 bases. Germline values: CDR1 MNHEY, CDR2 SVGAGI. This CDR3 has 13 amino acids. J lost 6 bases, V lost 7 bases, and 6 bases had no gene match. This CDR3 reads CASKTGVSQPQHF. The CDR3 coding sequence is TGTGCCAGCAAAACAGGGGTGAGTCAGCCCCAGCATTTT.

This sequence joins TRBV6-5 and TRBJ2-7; D uncertain. CDR1 and CDR2 from the germline V gene are MNHEY and SVGAGI. The CDR3 length is 15 residues. The V end was cut by 4 bases, the J end by 2 bases, with 15 bases between. For the CDR3, the DNA is TGTGCCAGCAGTTCTATAAGTTCCCCCCCCTACGAGCAGTACTTC. This codes for CASSSISSPPYEQYF.

The CDR3 reads CASSDLTDRGRGYTF. CDR3 sequence (DNA): TGTGCCAGCAGTGACCTTACTGACAGGGGGAGAGGCTACACCTTC. The chain is built from TRBV6-1 and TRBJ1-2; 9 nucleotides match TRBD1. The CDR3 is made up of 15 amino acids. V was pared by 3 bases and J by 8 bases, with 10 bases of the junction left unmatched. From germline, CDR1 is MNHNS and CDR2 SASEGT.

The genes are TRBV9 and TRBJ1-6, with a possible D match to TRBD1 (5 bases). The CDR3 runs 15 residues. Germline CDR1 reads SGDLS; CDR2 reads YYNGEE. V was shortened by 0 bases and J by 9 bases, with 13 bases between the two germline ends. CDR3 DNA sequence: TGTGCCAGCAGCGTAGATGGGGCGTTTGGTTCACCCCTCCACTTT. This encodes CASSVDGAFGSPLHF.

The chain couples TRBV28 to TRBJ2-3; D unresolved. V lost 5 bases and J 0 bases, leaving 12 bases between the germline ends. The CDR3 covers 15 residues. CDR1 is MDHEN and CDR2 is SYDVKM in the germline V gene. The CDR3 here is CASSPSGYSTDTQYF. CDR3 DNA: TGTGCCAGCAGTCCCTCAGGTTATAGCACAGATACGCAGTATTTT.

The chain recombines TRBV4-3 with TRBJ2-2; D is perhaps TRBD1 (5 bases). V lost 4 bases to trimming and J lost 7 bases, with 19 bases between them. Germline assignment: CDR1 LGHNA and CDR2 YSLEER. The CDR3 runs 16 residues. The CDR3 nucleotides are TGCGCCAGCAGCCTTTTAAGGGGCGGTGATGACGGGGAGCTGTTTTTT. As protein: CASSLLRGGDDGELFF.

CDR3 coding DNA: TGCAGTGCTAGTACCCGGGTAGCTAGCACAGATACGCAGTATTTT. Protein product: CSASTRVASTDTQYF. The chain has TRBV20-1 and TRBJ2-3; D call uncertain. Germline V lookup: CDR1 DFQATT, CDR2 SNEGSKA (reference sequence). The CDR3 runs to 15 residues. V was clipped by 3 bases and J by 0 bases, with 13 bases between them.

The chain joins TRBV6-5 to TRBJ1-5, with a weak D call TRBD1 (5 bases). Germline V gene lookup returns CDR1 MNHEY and CDR2 SVGAGI. The CDR3 runs 14 residues. The V gene lost 2 bases and the J gene lost 7 bases, with 12 bases spanning the gap. The CDR3, as DNA: TGTGCCAGCAGTTACGGGTGGGGGGAGCAGCCCCAGCATTTT. Its translation: CASSYGWGEQPQHF.

The chain couples TRBV5-4 to TRBJ1-1, with 7 bases identical to TRBD1. CDR3 length equals 14 residues. Per germline, CDR1 SGHNT and CDR2 YYREEE (reference sequence). With 5 bases clipped from V and 7 bases from J, the junction kept 11 bases outside the gene matches. The CDR3 here is CASSSQTGRYEAFF. The CDR3 bases are TGTGCCAGCAGTTCTCAGACAGGGCGATATGAAGCTTTCTTT.